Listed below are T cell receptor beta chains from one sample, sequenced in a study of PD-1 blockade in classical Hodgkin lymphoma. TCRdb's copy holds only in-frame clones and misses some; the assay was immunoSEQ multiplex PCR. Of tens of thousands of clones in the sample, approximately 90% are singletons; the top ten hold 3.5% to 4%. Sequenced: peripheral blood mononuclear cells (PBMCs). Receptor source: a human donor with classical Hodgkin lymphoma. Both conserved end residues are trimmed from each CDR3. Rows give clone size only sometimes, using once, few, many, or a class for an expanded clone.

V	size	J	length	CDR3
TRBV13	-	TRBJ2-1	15	ASSFSRTGGTGHEQF
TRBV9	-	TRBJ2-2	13	ASSVGLADTGELF
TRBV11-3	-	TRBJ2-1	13	ASSQRGRPYNEQF
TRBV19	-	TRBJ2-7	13	ASSIGTSGSYEQY
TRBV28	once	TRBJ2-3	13	ASSLPNFDTDTQY
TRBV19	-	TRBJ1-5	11	ASSISWDQPQH
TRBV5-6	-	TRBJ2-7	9	ASSLNYEQY
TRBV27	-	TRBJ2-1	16	ASSSNPKTSGDYNEQF
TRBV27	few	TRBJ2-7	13	ASTRGLAGVSEQY
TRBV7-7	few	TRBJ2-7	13	ASSVGLAGVYEQY